Following are 4 T cell receptor beta chains from one sample sequenced in a study of radiotherapy plus CTLA-4 blockade in lung cancer. Clones were read by immunoSEQ multiplex PCR, and TCRdb kept only the in-frame ones, dropping some. The profile covers approximately 85,000 clones, with over 80% appearing a single time and about 15% taken by the ten largest. The specimen was peripheral blood, collected from a patient treated with radiotherapy plus ipilimumab. These receptor sequences come from a human donor with non-small cell lung cancer that progressed on radiotherapy plus ipilimumab.

The chain has TRBV5-1 and TRBJ2-7; D may be TRBD2 (5 bases). Germline CDR1 SGHRS, CDR2 YFSETQ. The CDR3 has 15 amino acids. V was cut by 4 bases and J by 0 bases, with 14 bases left in between. CDR3 protein: CASSLRDSSSYEQYF. DNA for the CDR3: TGCGCCAGCAGCCTTCGGGATTCGAGCTCCTACGAGCAGTACTTC.

The chain joins TRBV29-1 to TRBJ2-6; D not certain. The CDR3 is made up of 14 amino acids. Trimming cost V 4 bases and J 0 bases, with 7 bases left between them. Per the germline V gene, CDR1 is SQVTM and CDR2 is ANQGSEA. This chain's CDR3 is CSVATLSGANVLTF. Written as DNA, the CDR3 is TGCAGCGTTGCAACACTCTCTGGGGCCAACGTCCTGACTTTC.

The gene calls are TRBV28 and TRBJ1-4, with 8 nucleotides matching TRBD1. Germline V gene lookup returns CDR1 MDHEN and CDR2 SYDVKM. The CDR3 contains 14 residues. The V segment lost 5 bases and the J segment 5 bases; nucleotides outside the gene matches: 4. The CDR3 DNA reads as TGTGCCAGCAGTGGGACAGGCTCGAATGAAAAACTGTTTTTT. This translates into CASSGTGSNEKLFF.

The chain carries TRBV27 and TRBJ2-5; no clear D gene. V was trimmed by 5 bases and J by 7 bases, leaving 8 bases between them. CDR1 and CDR2 from the germline V gene are MNHEY and SMNVEV (reference sequence). This CDR3 region has 11 residues. CDR3 coding DNA: TGTGCCAGCAGTGGAACGGGGACCCAGTACTTC. Translation: CASSGTGTQYF.